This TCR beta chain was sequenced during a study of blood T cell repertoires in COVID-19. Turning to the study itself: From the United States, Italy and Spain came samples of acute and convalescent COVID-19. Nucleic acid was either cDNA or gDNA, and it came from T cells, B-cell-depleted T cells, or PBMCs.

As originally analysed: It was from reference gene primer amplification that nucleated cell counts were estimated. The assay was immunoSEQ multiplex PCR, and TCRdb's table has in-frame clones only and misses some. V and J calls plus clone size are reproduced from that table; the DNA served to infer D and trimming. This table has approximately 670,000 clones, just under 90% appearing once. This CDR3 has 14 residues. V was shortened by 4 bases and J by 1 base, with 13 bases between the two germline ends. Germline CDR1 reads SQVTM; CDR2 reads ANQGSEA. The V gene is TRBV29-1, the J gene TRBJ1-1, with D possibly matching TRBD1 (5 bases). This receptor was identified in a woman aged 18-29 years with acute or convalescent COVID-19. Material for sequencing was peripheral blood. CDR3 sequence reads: CSVGTTGRNTEAFF. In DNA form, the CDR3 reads TGCAGCGTTGGGACAACCGGGAGGAACACTGAAGCTTTCTTT.